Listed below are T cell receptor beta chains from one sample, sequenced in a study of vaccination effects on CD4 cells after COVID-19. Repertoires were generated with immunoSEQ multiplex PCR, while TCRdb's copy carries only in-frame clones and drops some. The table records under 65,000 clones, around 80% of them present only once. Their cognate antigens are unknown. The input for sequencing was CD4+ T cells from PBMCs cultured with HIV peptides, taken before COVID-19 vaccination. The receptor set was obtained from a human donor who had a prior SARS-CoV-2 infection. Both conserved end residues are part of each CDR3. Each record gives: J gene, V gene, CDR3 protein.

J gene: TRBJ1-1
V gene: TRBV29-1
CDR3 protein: CSISRQTKNTEAFF

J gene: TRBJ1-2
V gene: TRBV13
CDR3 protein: CASSLRAGVYGYTF

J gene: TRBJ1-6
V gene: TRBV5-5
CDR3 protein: CASSFGTGGRNSPLHF

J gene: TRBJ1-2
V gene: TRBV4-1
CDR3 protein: CASSQWGRRLGHGYTF

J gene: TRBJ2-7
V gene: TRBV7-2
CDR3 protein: CASSLAPGRRDEQYF

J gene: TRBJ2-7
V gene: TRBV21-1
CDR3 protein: CASSKLYEQYF

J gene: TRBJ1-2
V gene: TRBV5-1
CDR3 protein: CASSLFVGEGYTF

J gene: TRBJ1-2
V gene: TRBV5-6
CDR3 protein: CASSTLSQGNYGYTF

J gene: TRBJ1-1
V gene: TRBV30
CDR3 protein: CAWSVLSLGTEAFF

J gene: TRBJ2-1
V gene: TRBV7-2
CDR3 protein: CASRLAAYNEQFF

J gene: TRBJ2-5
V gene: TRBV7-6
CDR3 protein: CASSLGPSGGQETQYF

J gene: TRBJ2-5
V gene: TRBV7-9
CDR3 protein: CASSAQVQETQYF

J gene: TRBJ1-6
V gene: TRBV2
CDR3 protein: CASSEEGLGNSPLHF

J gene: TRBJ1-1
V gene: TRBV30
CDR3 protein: CAWSGVGSMNTEAFF

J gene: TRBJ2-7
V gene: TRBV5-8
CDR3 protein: CASSLGGGLNEQYF

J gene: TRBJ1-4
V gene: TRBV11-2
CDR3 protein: CASSLTRGRSNEKLFF

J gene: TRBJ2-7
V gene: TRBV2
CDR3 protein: CASRTTPGGEQYF

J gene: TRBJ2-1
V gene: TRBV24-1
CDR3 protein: CATSGAGDSYNEQFF